This TCR beta chain was identified in a study of T cell responses to AZD1222 COVID-19 vaccine. Some clones are missing from TCRdb's copy, which holds only in-frame ones; the method was immunoSEQ multiplex PCR. Among approximately 100,000 clones listed, approximately 90% were seen once. The CDR3 has 13 residues. The sequencing here drew on peripheral blood, taken 28 days after the second AZD1222 dose. The chain is built from TRBV21-1 and TRBJ1-1; the DNA was not compared with TRBD1, the D call given in the table. TRBV21-1 is a pseudogene. This receptor was obtained from an adult who received the AZD1222 COVID-19 vaccine. Here the CDR3 DNA reads TGTGCCAGCGTTGAGAGGGGGCGCGGTAGGGCTTTCTTT. Protein sequence: CASVERGRGRAFF.